The 2 T cell receptor beta chains listed next were all sequenced from one sample in a study of naive and memory T cell subsets. RNA was extracted from approximately 2.6 ml of whole blood of healthy adults. Alpha and beta constant region primers primed reverse transcription for blood and skin samples. One entry per CDR3 protein, called by TCRdb with MiXCR from the 5' RACE reads. The sample contains more than 20,000 distinct CDR3 sequences, roughly 4% of which appear only once. Source of these receptors: a male donor in good health.

In this sample, this clonotype turned up many times. The chain carries TRBV28 and TRBJ2-2; the D gene is possibly TRBD2 (5 bases). This CDR3 region has 15 residues. CDR1 is MDHEN, CDR2 SYDVKM, per germline. V lost 6 bases to trimming and J lost 11 bases, with 22 bases between them. Written as DNA, the CDR3 is TGTGCCAGCAGGAGTTCTATCGGACTCAGACACGAGCTGTTTTTT. This gives the protein CASRSSIGLRHELFF. The whole variable domain, filled in from reference TRBV28 and TRBJ2-2, reads DVKVTQSSRYLVKRTGEKVFLECVQDMDHENMFWYRQDPGLGLRLIYFSYDVKMKEKGDIPEGYSVSREKKERFSLILESASTNQTSMYLCASRSSIGLRHELFFGEGSRLTVL.

This clonotype was seen at least ten times. The chain combines TRBV6-9 with TRBJ2-7, with 8 positions matching TRBD2. The germline CDR1 and CDR2 sequences are MNHGY and SVAAGI. The trim removed 2 bases at V and 3 bases at J, leaving 6 bases unmatched. The CDR3 extends over 15 amino acids. For the CDR3, the DNA is TGTGCCAGCAGTTATAGGGGACTAGTTAACTACGAGCAGTACTTC. Its protein is CASSYRGLVNYEQYF.